The 14 T cell receptor beta chains listed next were all sequenced from one sample in a study of monozygotic twins with inflammatory bowel disease. TCRdb reprocessed the 5' RACE reads, with one entry per CDR3 protein and no DNA. The sample has over 200,000 distinct CDR3 sequences. The material sequenced was blood. Source of these receptors: a human donor with ulcerative colitis or Crohn's disease, or a healthy co-twin of an affected twin (not recorded which).

The chain couples TRBV5-1 to TRBJ1-2; there is no DNA to check the TCRdb D call of TRBD1. Germline-derived CDR1 and CDR2 are SGHRS and YFSETQ. This CDR3 spans 15 amino acids. The CDR3 spells CASSLEQGLNYGYTF.

J is TRBJ2-7 and V is TRBV5-6; TCRdb picks TRBD1, but there is no DNA to check that call. This CDR3 region has 15 residues. Per the germline V gene, CDR1 is SGHDT and CDR2 is YYEEEE. Here the CDR3 reads CASSSLGQGPYEQYF.

This chain joins TRBV19 and TRBJ2-6; the TCRdb D gene call, TRBD1, has no DNA to confirm it. The CDR3 extends over 17 amino acids. Germline CDR1 reads LNHDA; CDR2 reads SQIVND (reference sequence). CDR3 sequence reads: CATRDRSLSSGANVLTF.

This chain joins TRBV4-1 and TRBJ2-1. This CDR3 is 18 amino acids long. Germline V gene sequence: CDR1 MGHRA, CDR2 YSYEKL. This CDR3 is CASSQDLVGGGVYNEQFF.

The chain uses TRBV12-3 or TRBV12-4 and TRBJ1-1; TCRdb selects TRBD1, and the lack of DNA leaves this call unchecked. The CDR3 covers 14 residues. CDR3 sequence reads: CASNKPPGGTEAFF.

The rearrangement links TRBV9 to TRBJ2-2; the TRBD1 assignment by TCRdb is unverifiable without DNA. The CDR3 extends over 16 amino acids. Per the germline V gene, CDR1 is SGDLS and CDR2 is YYNGEE. The CDR3 loop is CASSGPGTANTGELFF.

The chain couples TRBV5-1 to TRBJ2-1; TCRdb reports TRBD2, a call that lacks DNA to check it against. CDR1 and CDR2 (germline): SGHRS, YFSETQ. The CDR3 has 16 residues. The CDR3 is CASSISLVGTYNEQFF. The full variable domain, in which reference TRBV5-1 and TRBJ2-1 provide the parts outside the CDR3, is KAGVTQTPRYLIKTRGQQVTLSCSPISGHRSVSWYQQTPGQGLQFLFEYFSETQRNKGNFPGRFSGRQFSNSRSEMNVSTLELGDSALYLCASSISLVGTYNEQFFGPGTRLTVL.

This sequence joins TRBV28 and TRBJ2-7; without DNA, the TCRdb call of TRBD2 cannot be checked. CDR1 is MDHEN and CDR2 is SYDVKM in the germline V gene. This CDR3 is 14 amino acids long. The CDR3 region is CASSSAGGNYEQYF.

The chain recombines TRBV28 with TRBJ1-2. Germline CDR1 and CDR2: MDHEN and SYDVKM. This CDR3 region has 15 residues. The CDR3 loop is CASNLVGGTTYGYTF.

The rearrangement uses TRBV7-6 and TRBJ2-5. The CDR3 spans 14 residues. Germline V gene sequence: CDR1 SGHVS, CDR2 FNYEAQ. CDR3 sequence: CASSLGFSQETQYF.

V gene TRBV7-9 combines with J gene TRBJ2-1. Germline assignment: CDR1 SEHNR and CDR2 FQNEAQ (reference sequence). CDR3 length: 11 residues. CDR3 amino acids: CASSWDNEQFF. Full variable domain (rest looked up from reference TRBV7-9 and TRBJ2-1): DTGVSQNPRHKITKRGQNVTFRCDPISEHNRLYWYRQTLGQGPEFLTYFQNEAQLEKSRLLSDRFSAERPKGSFSTLEIQRTEQGDSAMYLCASSWDNEQFFGPGTRLTVL.

This chain uses TRBV24-1 with TRBJ2-5. The CDR3 spans 14 residues. Germline V gives CDR1 KGHDR, CDR2 SFDVKD. The CDR3 loop reads CATAGFPSQETQYF.

The chain uses TRBV5-1 and TRBJ2-1. CDR1 and CDR2 (germline): SGHRS, YFSETQ. CDR3 length: 14 residues. CDR3 sequence: CASSLGWVGDEQFF.

The rearrangement links TRBV9 to TRBJ2-2; with no DNA, the TCRdb D assignment of TRBD2 cannot be verified. Germline loops: CDR1 SGDLS, CDR2 YYNGEE. This CDR3 contains 16 residues. This CDR3 reads CASSYYTGPITGELFF.